The 19 T cell receptor beta chains below come from one sample, sequenced in a study of blood T cell repertoires in COVID-19. The table came from immunoSEQ multiplex PCR; TCRdb's copy has only in-frame clones and leaves some out. The sample yields approximately 97,000 clones, nearly 90% seen once. The sequenced sample consisted of peripheral blood. All receptors derive from a middle-aged man with active COVID-19.

J is TRBJ1-1 and V is TRBV6-1; 7 bases line up with TRBD1. V lost 2 bases and J lost 5; bases outside the gene matches: 5. Germline loops: CDR1 MNHNS, CDR2 SASEGT. This CDR3 is 14 amino acids long. CDR3 residues: CASSERGRGTEAFF. The CDR3 coding sequence is TGTGCCAGCAGTGAAAGGGGGCGCGGAACTGAAGCTTTCTTT.

This sequence joins TRBV13 and TRBJ2-1, with 7 nucleotides matching TRBD2. Germline assignment: CDR1 PRHDT and CDR2 FYEKMQ (reference sequence). This CDR3 comprises 16 residues. V was pared by 5 bases and J by 0 bases, with 7 bases of the junction left unmatched. The CDR3 reads CASSLWAGDSYNEQFF. As DNA, the CDR3 is TGTGCCAGCAGCCTTTGGGCGGGGGACTCCTACAATGAGCAGTTCTTC. Full variable domain (remainder filled in from reference TRBV13 and TRBJ2-1): AAGVIQSPRHLIKEKRETATLKCYPIPRHDTVYWYQQGPGQDPQFLISFYEKMQSDKGSIPDRFSAQQFSDYHSELNMSSLELGDSALYFCASSLWAGDSYNEQFFGPGTRLTVL.

This clone was picked up a small number of times. V and J are TRBV19 and TRBJ1-5; perhaps TRBD1 as D (5 bases). The CDR3 spans 14 residues. The V gene lost 7 bases and the J gene lost 6 bases, with 16 bases spanning the gap. CDR1 and CDR2 (germline): LNHDA, SQIVND (reference sequence). CDR3 loop: CASTSGLGTQPQHF. The CDR3, as DNA: TGTGCCAGTACCTCAGGGCTGGGAACTCAGCCCCAGCATTTT.

This chain connects TRBV18 to TRBJ1-2; unclear D gene. Trimming removed 2 bases from V and 4 bases from J, with 17 bases in between. This CDR3 is 16 amino acids long. CDR1 and CDR2 (germline): KGHSH, LQKENI. CDR3 nucleotides: TGTGCCAGCTCACCATCGGCGGGTTTTCCCCCCTATGGCTACACCTTC. Encoded protein: CASSPSAGFPPYGYTF.

The CDR3 here is CASSQDPQDHEQFF. CDR3 DNA: TGTGCCAGCAGCCAAGATCCACAGGACCATGAGCAGTTCTTC. The chain has TRBV3-1 (or the pseudogene TRBV3-2) and TRBJ2-1; D is possibly TRBD1 (5 bases). Germline assignment: CDR1 LGHDT and CDR2 YNNKEL (reference sequence). The CDR3 has 14 amino acids. Deletions cut 0 bases from V and 8 bases from J, with 11 bases between.

The rearrangement uses TRBV5-1 and TRBJ1-4; 8 positions match TRBD1. This CDR3 comprises 12 residues. V lost 3 bases to trimming and J lost 8 bases; unmatched junction nucleotides: 0. CDR1 is SGHRS and CDR2 is YFSETQ in the germline V gene. This chain's CDR3 is CASSWDREKLFF. CDR3 sequence (DNA): TGCGCCAGCAGCTGGGACAGGGAAAAACTGTTTTTT.

V and J are TRBV19 and TRBJ2-7; 7 positions agree with TRBD1. CDR3 length equals 14 residues. In germline, CDR1 is LNHDA, CDR2 SQIVND (reference sequence). With 3 bases clipped from V and 7 bases from J, the junction kept 9 bases outside the gene matches. The CDR3 nucleotides read TGTGCCAGTAGTATCATGGGGACAGCCAAGGAGCAGTACTTC. Amino acid sequence: CASSIMGTAKEQYF.

The gene calls are TRBV10-3 and TRBJ2-1; TRBD2 agrees at 13 bases. The V gene end was trimmed by 5 bases and the J gene end by 8 bases; junction bases not matched to a gene: 15. The CDR3 has 18 residues. Germline V CDR1 and CDR2: ENHRY, SYGVKD. The CDR3 DNA is TGTGCCATCAGTAAAGGACTAGCGGGGGCGCCTTGGTTCGATGAGCAGTTCTTC. This gives the protein CAISKGLAGAPWFDEQFF.

This clone was counted a few times. Other nucleotide sequences from this sample produce the same CDR3. The V call is TRBV6-4, the J call TRBJ1-1, with D hard to call. From germline, CDR1 is MRHNA and CDR2 SNTAGT. The ends were cut back, 5 bases at V and 0 bases at J, with 7 bases in the middle. CDR3 length: 13 amino acids. The CDR3 loop is CASSPGVNTEAFF. CDR3 DNA sequence: TGTGCCAGCAGTCCCGGGGTGAACACTGAAGCTTTCTTT.

The genes are TRBV29-1 and TRBJ1-2; 10 bases agree with TRBD1. This CDR3 has 13 residues. Germline CDR1 reads SQVTM; CDR2 reads ANQGSEA. V shed 7 bases and J 7 bases; nucleotides not matched to a gene: 9. The CDR3 DNA follows: TGCAGCGCTTCGGGGGACAGGGGACCTGGCTACACCTTC. Its translation is CSASGDRGPGYTF.

This chain links TRBV5-1 with TRBJ2-3, with D tentatively TRBD2 (6 bases). The CDR3 contains 17 residues. Trimming took 4 bases from V and 2 from J, leaving 20 bases between them. From germline, CDR1 is SGHRS and CDR2 YFSETQ. The DNA for the CDR3 is TGCGCCAGCAGCCCCCGAGGAGGGGTTCCTTACACAGATACGCAGTATTTT. It codes for CASSPRGGVPYTDTQYF.

Here the CDR3 DNA reads TGTGCCAGCAGCTTAAACCACCAGGGTAACGAGCAGTACTTC. Protein sequence: CASSLNHQGNEQYF. The rearrangement uses TRBV7-2 and TRBJ2-7, with TRBD1 as a possible D gene (5 bases). Germline V lookup: CDR1 SGHTA, CDR2 FQGNSA. This CDR3 contains 14 residues. V dropped 2 bases and J dropped 5 bases, with 13 bases sitting between them.

A note on this clone: An end of the junction does not agree with germline; a read error may underlie this. J is TRBJ1-1 and V is TRBV12-3 or TRBV12-4; 8 positions agree with TRBD1. This CDR3 is built from 13 residues. The CDR3 bases are TGTGCCAGCAGTTTAGCGGGACACCGACAGGGGATGTTT. Protein product: CASSLAGHRQGMF.

The V call is TRBV7-8, the J call TRBJ1-5, with TRBD1 matching 9 bases. In germline, CDR1 is SGHVS, CDR2 FQNEAQ. The CDR3 runs to 16 residues. V was pared by 5 bases and J by 2 bases, with 7 bases of the junction left unmatched. Here the CDR3 reads CASSQKDRGRNQPQHF. For the CDR3, the DNA is TGTGCCAGCAGCCAGAAGGACAGGGGACGCAATCAGCCCCAGCATTTT.

The chain links TRBV16 to TRBJ1-6, with a weak D call TRBD1 (5 bases). Trimming took 3 bases from V and 9 from J, leaving 21 bases between them. The CDR3 spans 17 residues. Germline V gene data show CDR1 as KGHSY and CDR2 as FQNENV. The CDR3 spells CASSQLQERLLGSPLHF. For the CDR3, the DNA is TGTGCCAGCAGCCAGTTACAGGAGCGTCTCTTGGGTTCACCCCTCCACTTT.

V and J are TRBV7-8 and TRBJ2-7, with D maybe TRBD2 (7 bases). The ends were cut back, 4 bases at V and 4 bases at J, with 11 bases in the middle. Germline CDR1 reads SGHVS; CDR2 reads FQNEAQ. This CDR3 has 13 amino acids. For the CDR3, the DNA is TGTGCCAGCAGCTGGGGGGGCAGGTACGAGCAGTACTTC. This gives the protein CASSWGGRYEQYF.

The CDR3 DNA sequence: TGTGCCAGCAGCCCCTCGGGCAGGGAACTCGGCTACACCTTC. Translation gives CASSPSGRELGYTF. The genes are TRBV13 and TRBJ1-2, with D tentatively TRBD1 (5 bases). Germline V gives CDR1 PRHDT, CDR2 FYEKMQ (reference sequence). CDR3 length: 14 amino acids. V lost 5 bases to trimming and J lost 8 bases, with 18 bases between them. The full variable domain, in which reference TRBV13 and TRBJ1-2 provide the parts outside the CDR3, is AAGVIQSPRHLIKEKRETATLKCYPIPRHDTVYWYQQGPGQDPQFLISFYEKMQSDKGSIPDRFSAQQFSDYHSELNMSSLELGDSALYFCASSPSGRELGYTFGSGTRLTVV.

The chain links TRBV30 to TRBJ1-6; the D gene is possibly TRBD1 (6 bases). The CDR3 is 12 residues long. CDR1 is GTSNPN, CDR2 SVGIG, per germline (reference sequence). With 3 bases removed from V and 14 bases from J, the gap between germline ends came to 14 bases. In nucleotides, the CDR3 is TGTGCCTGGAGGGGGGCCGAAGAGGCCCTCCACTTT. It is translated as CAWRGAEEALHF. The full variable domain, completed using reference TRBV30 and TRBJ1-6, is SQTIHQWPATLVQPVGSPLSLECTVEGTSNPNLYWYRQAAGRGLQLLFYSVGIGQISSEVPQNLSASRPQDRQFILSSKKLLLSDSGFYLCAWRGAEEALHFGNGTRLTVT.

The CDR3 reads CASSFSRQGNTEAFF. For the CDR3, the DNA is TGTGCCAGCAGCTTTTCTCGACAGGGGAACACTGAAGCTTTCTTT. V is TRBV7-9 and J is TRBJ1-1; TRBD1 matches at 7 bases. Germline values: CDR1 SEHNR, CDR2 FQNEAQ (reference sequence). This CDR3 spans 15 amino acids. V was pared by 3 bases and J by 1 base, with 5 bases of the junction left unmatched. Filled out from reference TRBV7-9 and TRBJ1-1, the complete variable domain reads DTGVSQNPRHKITKRGQNVTFRCDPISEHNRLYWYRQTLGQGPEFLTYFQNEAQLEKSRLLSDRFSAERPKGSFSTLEIQRTEQGDSAMYLCASSFSRQGNTEAFFGQGTRLTVV.